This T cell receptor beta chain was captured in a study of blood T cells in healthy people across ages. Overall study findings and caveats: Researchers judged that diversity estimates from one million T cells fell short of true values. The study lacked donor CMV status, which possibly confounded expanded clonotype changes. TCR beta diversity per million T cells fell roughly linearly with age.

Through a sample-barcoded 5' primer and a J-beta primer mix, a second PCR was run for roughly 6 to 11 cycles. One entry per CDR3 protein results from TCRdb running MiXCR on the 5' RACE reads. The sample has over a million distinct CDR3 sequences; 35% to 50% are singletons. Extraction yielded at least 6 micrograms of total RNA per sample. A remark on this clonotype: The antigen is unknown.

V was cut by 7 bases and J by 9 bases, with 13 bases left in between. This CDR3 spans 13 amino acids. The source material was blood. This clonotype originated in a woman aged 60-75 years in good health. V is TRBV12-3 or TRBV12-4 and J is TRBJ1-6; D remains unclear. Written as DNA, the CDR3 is TGTGCCAGCACCCCCGAGGGTATTTCACCCCTCCACTTT. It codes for CASTPEGISPLHF.